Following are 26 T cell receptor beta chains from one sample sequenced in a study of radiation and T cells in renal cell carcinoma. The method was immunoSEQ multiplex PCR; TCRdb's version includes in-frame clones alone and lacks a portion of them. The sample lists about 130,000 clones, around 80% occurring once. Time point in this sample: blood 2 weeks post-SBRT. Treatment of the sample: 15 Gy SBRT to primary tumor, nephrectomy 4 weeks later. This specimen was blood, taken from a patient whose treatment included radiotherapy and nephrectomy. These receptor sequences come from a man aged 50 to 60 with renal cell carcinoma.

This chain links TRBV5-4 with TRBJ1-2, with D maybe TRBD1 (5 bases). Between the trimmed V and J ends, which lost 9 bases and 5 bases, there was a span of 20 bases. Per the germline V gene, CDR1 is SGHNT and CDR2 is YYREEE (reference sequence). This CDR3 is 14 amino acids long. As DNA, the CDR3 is TGTGCCAACACGGGAGGGGCGAGGGTTTATGGCTACACCTTC. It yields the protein CANTGGARVYGYTF.

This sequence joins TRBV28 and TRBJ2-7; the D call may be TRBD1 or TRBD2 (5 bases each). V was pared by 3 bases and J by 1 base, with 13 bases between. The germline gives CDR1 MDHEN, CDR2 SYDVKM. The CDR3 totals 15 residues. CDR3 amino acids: CASSFGATDSYEQYF. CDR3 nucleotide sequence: TGTGCCAGCAGTTTCGGGGCCACGGATTCCTACGAGCAGTACTTC.

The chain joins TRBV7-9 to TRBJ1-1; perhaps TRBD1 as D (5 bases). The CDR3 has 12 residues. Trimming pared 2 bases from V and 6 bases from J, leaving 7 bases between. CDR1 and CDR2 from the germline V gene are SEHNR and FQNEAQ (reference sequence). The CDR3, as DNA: TGTGCCAGCAGCTTACGGGGCGCTGAAGCTTTCTTT. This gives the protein CASSLRGAEAFF.

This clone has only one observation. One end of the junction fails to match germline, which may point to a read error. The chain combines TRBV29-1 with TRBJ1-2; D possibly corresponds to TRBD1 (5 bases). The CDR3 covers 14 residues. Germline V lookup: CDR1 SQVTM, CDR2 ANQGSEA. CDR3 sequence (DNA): TGCAGCGTCGGGACTCTTCCCCCTAATTATGGCTACACCTTC. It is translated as CSVGTLPPNYGYTF.

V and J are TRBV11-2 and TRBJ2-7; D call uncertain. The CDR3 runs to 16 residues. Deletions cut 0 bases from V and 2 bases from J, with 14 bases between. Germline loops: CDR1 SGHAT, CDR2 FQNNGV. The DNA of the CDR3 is TGTGCCAGCAGCTTAGAGCTCCCAGGCCTAACCTACGAGCAGTACTTC. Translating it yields CASSLELPGLTYEQYF.

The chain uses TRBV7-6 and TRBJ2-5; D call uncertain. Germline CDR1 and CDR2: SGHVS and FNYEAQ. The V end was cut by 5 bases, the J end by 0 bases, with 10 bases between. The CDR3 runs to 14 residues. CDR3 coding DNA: TGTGCCAGCAGCGCAAACCGCAACCAAGAGACCCAGTACTTC. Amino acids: CASSANRNQETQYF.

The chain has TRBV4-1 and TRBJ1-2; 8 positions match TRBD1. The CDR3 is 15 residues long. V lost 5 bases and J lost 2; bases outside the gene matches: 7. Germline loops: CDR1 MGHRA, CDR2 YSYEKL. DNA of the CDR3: TGCGCCAGCAGCTACGGGACAGGTGGGAACTATGGCTACACCTTC. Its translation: CASSYGTGGNYGYTF.

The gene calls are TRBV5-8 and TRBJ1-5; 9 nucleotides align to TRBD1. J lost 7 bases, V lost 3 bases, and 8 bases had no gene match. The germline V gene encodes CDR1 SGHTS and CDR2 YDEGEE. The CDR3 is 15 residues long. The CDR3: CASSWGTGPVQPQHF. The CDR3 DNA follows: TGTGCCAGCAGCTGGGGGACAGGGCCTGTGCAGCCCCAGCATTTT. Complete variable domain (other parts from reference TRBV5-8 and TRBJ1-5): EAGVTQSPTHLIKTRGQQATLRCSPISGHTSVYWYQQALGLGLQFLLWYDEGEERNRGNFPPRFSGRQFPNYSSELNVNALELEDSALYLCASSWGTGPVQPQHFGDGTRLSIL.

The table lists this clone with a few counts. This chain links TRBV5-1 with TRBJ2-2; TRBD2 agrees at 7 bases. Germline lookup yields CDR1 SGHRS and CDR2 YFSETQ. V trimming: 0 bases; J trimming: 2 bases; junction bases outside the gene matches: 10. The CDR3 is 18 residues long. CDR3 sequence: CASSLDPGGGVNTGELFF. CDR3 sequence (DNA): TGCGCCAGCAGCTTGGACCCCGGGGGAGGGGTTAACACCGGGGAGCTGTTTTTT.

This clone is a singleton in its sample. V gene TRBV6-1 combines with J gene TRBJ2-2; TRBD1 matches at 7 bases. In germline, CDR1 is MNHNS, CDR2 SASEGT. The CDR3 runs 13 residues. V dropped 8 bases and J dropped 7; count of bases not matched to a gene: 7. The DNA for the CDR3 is TGTGCCAGCGATGACAGGGCGGGCGGGGAGCTGTTTTTT. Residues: CASDDRAGGELFF.

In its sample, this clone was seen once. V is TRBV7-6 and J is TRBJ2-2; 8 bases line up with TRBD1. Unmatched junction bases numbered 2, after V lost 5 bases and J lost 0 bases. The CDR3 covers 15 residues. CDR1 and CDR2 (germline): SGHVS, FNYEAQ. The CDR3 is CASSVDRANTGELFF. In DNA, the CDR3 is TGTGCCAGCAGCGTGGACAGGGCGAACACCGGGGAGCTGTTTTTT.

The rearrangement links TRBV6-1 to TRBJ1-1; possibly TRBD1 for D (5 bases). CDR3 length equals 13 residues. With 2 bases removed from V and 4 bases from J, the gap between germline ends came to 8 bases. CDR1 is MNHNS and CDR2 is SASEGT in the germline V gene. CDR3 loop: CASSERRGTEAFF. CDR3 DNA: TGTGCCAGCAGTGAACGGAGGGGCACTGAAGCTTTCTTT.

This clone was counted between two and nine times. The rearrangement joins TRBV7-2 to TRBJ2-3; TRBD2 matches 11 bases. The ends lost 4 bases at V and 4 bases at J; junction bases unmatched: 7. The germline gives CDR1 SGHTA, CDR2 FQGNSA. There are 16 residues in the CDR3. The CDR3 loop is CASSSLAGGTPDTQYF. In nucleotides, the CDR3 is TGTGCCAGCAGCTCCTTAGCGGGGGGGACTCCAGATACGCAGTATTTT.

The CDR3 DNA reads TGTGCCAGCAGTTTGAAAAGGAACACTGAAGCTTTCTTT. Its protein product is CASSLKRNTEAFF. The genes are TRBV27 and TRBJ1-1; the D is unclear. This CDR3 is built from 13 residues. The germline V gene encodes CDR1 MNHEY and CDR2 SMNVEV (reference sequence). Trimming left V 3 bases short and J 1 base short, with 6 bases between.

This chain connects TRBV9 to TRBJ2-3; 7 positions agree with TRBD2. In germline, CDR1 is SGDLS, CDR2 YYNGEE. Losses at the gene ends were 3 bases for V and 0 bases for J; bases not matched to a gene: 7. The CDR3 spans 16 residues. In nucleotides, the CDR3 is TGTGCCAGCAGCGCCTTGGGGGGGACTAGCACAGATACGCAGTATTTT. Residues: CASSALGGTSTDTQYF.

The CDR3 sequence: CASSGHPSYNEQFF. CDR3 DNA: TGTGCCAGCAGTGGACACCCATCCTACAATGAGCAGTTCTTC. The chain carries TRBV28 and TRBJ2-1; tentative D call: TRBD1 (5 bases). V was pared by 5 bases and J by 1 base, with 9 bases between. Germline V gene sequence: CDR1 MDHEN, CDR2 SYDVKM. This CDR3 region has 14 residues. Complete variable domain (other parts from reference TRBV28 and TRBJ2-1): DVKVTQSSRYLVKRTGEKVFLECVQDMDHENMFWYRQDPGLGLRLIYFSYDVKMKEKGDIPEGYSVSREKKERFSLILESASTNQTSMYLCASSGHPSYNEQFFGPGTRLTVL.

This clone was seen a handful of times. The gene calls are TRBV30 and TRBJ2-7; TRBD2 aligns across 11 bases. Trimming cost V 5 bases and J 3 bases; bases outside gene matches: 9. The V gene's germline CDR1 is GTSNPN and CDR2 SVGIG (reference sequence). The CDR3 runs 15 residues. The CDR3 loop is CAWRGTSGGYYEQYF. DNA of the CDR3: TGTGCCTGGCGCGGTACTAGCGGGGGATACTACGAGCAGTACTTC.

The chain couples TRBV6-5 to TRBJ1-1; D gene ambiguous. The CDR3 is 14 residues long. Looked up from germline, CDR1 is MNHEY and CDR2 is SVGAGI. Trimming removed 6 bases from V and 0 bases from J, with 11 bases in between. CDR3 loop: CASRARRLNTEAFF. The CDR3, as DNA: TGTGCCAGCAGAGCGAGGCGATTGAACACTGAAGCTTTCTTT.

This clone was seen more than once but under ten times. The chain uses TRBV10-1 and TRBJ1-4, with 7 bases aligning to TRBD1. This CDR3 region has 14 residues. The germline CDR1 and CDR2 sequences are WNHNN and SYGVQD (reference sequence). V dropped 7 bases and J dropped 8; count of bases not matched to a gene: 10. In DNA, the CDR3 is TGCGCCAGCATCCGACAGGGTATAAGGGAAAAACTGTTTTTT. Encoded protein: CASIRQGIREKLFF.

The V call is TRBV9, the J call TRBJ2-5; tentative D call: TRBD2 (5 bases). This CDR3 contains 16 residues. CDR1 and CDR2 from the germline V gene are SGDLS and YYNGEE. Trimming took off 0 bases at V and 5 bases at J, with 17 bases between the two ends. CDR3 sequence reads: CASSVGGPRTGETQYF. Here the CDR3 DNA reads TGTGCCAGCAGCGTAGGCGGGCCCCGCACCGGGGAGACCCAGTACTTC.

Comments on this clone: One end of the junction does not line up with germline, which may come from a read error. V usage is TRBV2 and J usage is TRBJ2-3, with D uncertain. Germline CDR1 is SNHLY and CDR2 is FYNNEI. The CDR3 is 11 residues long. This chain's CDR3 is CASSERLFFGF. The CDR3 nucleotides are TGTGCCAGCAGTGAGCGACTCTTCTTCGGGTTT.

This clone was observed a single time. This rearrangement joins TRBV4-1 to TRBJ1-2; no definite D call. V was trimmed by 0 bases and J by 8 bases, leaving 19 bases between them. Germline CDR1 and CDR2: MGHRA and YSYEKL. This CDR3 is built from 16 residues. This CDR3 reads CASSQDLGQSLFGYTF. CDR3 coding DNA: TGCGCCAGCAGCCAAGATCTAGGGCAGAGCCTGTTCGGCTACACCTTC.

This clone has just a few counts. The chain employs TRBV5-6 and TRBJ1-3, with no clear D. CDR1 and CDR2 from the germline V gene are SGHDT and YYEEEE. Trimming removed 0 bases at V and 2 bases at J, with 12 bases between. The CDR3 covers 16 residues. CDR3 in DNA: TGTGCCAGCAGCTTGGTCGGGTACGGTACTGGAAACACCATATATTTT. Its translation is CASSLVGYGTGNTIYF.

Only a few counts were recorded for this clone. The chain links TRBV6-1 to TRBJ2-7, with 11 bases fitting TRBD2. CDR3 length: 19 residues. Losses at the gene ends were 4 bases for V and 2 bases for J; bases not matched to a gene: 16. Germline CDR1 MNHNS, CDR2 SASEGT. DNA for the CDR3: TGTGCCAGCAGTGCACAACCCGGGACTAGCGGTTCCCTAACCTACGAGCAGTACTTC. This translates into CASSAQPGTSGSLTYEQYF.

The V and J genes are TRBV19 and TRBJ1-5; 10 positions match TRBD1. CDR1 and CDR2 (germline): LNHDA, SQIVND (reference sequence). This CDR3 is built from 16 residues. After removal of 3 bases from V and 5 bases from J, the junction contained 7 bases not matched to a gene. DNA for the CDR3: TGTGCCAGTAGTATGCCCACCGGGACAGGGGATCAGCCCCAGCATTTT. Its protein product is CASSMPTGTGDQPQHF. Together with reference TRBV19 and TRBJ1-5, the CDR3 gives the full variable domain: DGGITQSPKYLFRKEGQNVTLSCEQNLNHDAMYWYRQDPGQGLRLIYYSQIVNDFQKGDIAEGYSVSREKKESFPLTVTSAQKNPTAFYLCASSMPTGTGDQPQHFGDGTRLSIL.

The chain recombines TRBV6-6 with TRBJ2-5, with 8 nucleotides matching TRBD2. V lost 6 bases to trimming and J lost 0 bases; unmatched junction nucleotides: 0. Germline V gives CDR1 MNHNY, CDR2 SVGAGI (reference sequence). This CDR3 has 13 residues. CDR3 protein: CASRTSDQETQYF. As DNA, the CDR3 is TGTGCCAGCAGGACTAGCGACCAAGAGACCCAGTACTTC.